These T cell receptor beta chains were read from a single sample in a study of blood T cell repertoires in COVID-19. Repertoires were generated with immunoSEQ multiplex PCR, while TCRdb's copy carries only in-frame clones and drops some. The sample contains 95,000 to 150,000 clones, around 90% of which appear only once. Sequences were obtained from peripheral blood. The source of these receptors is a woman aged 60-75 years with COVID-19, enrolled during active disease. CDR3s leave out the opening cysteine and the closing phenylalanine or tryptophan. Each record gives: clone size, V gene, CDR3 protein. Not all rows give a size; the values are once, few, many and, for expanded clones, a class.

abundance: once
v_gene: TRBV9
CDR3aa: ASSVNPMEGNEQF

abundance: .
v_gene: TRBV9
CDR3aa: ASSVGGLPGANVLT

abundance: once
v_gene: TRBV18
CDR3aa: ASSPGRPGQQYQETQY

abundance: .
v_gene: TRBV6-2/TRBV6-3
CDR3aa: ASSYSGQVVEAF

abundance: .
v_gene: TRBV5-8
CDR3aa: ASKPGVAEVVAGELF

abundance: .
v_gene: TRBV7-9
CDR3aa: ASSLRTAFNSPLH

abundance: .
v_gene: TRBV5-5
CDR3aa: ASSFVGGGNQPQH

abundance: .
v_gene: TRBV6-1
CDR3aa: ASSEAAGTGTYEQY

abundance: .
v_gene: TRBV19
CDR3aa: ASRPIQRNTEAF

abundance: .
v_gene: TRBV7-2
CDR3aa: ASSLRTGLSSYNEQF

abundance: .
v_gene: TRBV20-1
CDR3aa: SASRAGELF

abundance: .
v_gene: TRBV4-2
CDR3aa: ASSGPGGLNEKLF

abundance: .
v_gene: TRBV6-2/TRBV6-3
CDR3aa: ASSRIAGGPYADTQY

abundance: .
v_gene: TRBV30
CDR3aa: AWSRGWDTEAF

abundance: few
v_gene: TRBV23-1
CDR3aa: AILLAGYHGELF

abundance: .
v_gene: TRBV5-1
CDR3aa: ASSHSMGQATDTQY

abundance: once
v_gene: TRBV3-1/TRBV3-2
CDR3aa: ASSQDAGNTEAF

abundance: .
v_gene: TRBV6-5
CDR3aa: ASSSPGGAYGYT

abundance: .
v_gene: TRBV4-2
CDR3aa: ASSQGAGNNEKLF

abundance: .
v_gene: TRBV5-1
CDR3aa: ASSLDGSSYEQY

abundance: .
v_gene: TRBV7-8
CDR3aa: ASSLWAGTGGDEQY

abundance: .
v_gene: TRBV6-5
CDR3aa: ATLRDRNTGELF

abundance: .
v_gene: TRBV7-9
CDR3aa: ASNQGADNSPLH

abundance: .
v_gene: TRBV7-9
CDR3aa: ASSFEPGEAF

abundance: few
v_gene: TRBV12-3/TRBV12-4
CDR3aa: ATARGWGGELF

abundance: .
v_gene: TRBV18
CDR3aa: ASSHPQGDTQY

abundance: once
v_gene: TRBV18
CDR3aa: ASSPTITGGNTGELF

abundance: .
v_gene: TRBV5-4
CDR3aa: ASSSDISYNEQF

abundance: .
v_gene: TRBV4-1
CDR3aa: ASSQELTLGNTIY

abundance: .
v_gene: TRBV6-2/TRBV6-3
CDR3aa: ASTPDSSYEQY

abundance: .
v_gene: TRBV12-5
CDR3aa: ASGLSGGAETQY

abundance: .
v_gene: TRBV7-8
CDR3aa: ASSSSGARDTEAF

abundance: .
v_gene: TRBV4-1
CDR3aa: ASSFRLASYEQY

abundance: .
v_gene: TRBV25-1
CDR3aa: ASSDPPPGDQQF

abundance: .
v_gene: TRBV4-1
CDR3aa: ASSPRGSRTGELF

abundance: .
v_gene: TRBV6-5
CDR3aa: ASMSDTEAF

abundance: once
v_gene: TRBV30
CDR3aa: AWSTPRTVYSGNTIY

abundance: .
v_gene: TRBV29-1
CDR3aa: SVAHSGGSGTQY

abundance: few
v_gene: TRBV5-1
CDR3aa: ASSERTGGNEQY

abundance: .
v_gene: TRBV7-3
CDR3aa: ASSSGQGLTPLH

abundance: few
v_gene: TRBV20-1
CDR3aa: SARDSSYT

abundance: .
v_gene: TRBV7-6
CDR3aa: ASSLTLSGRGLDNEQF

abundance: .
v_gene: TRBV3-1/TRBV3-2
CDR3aa: ASSLRYSDTIY

abundance: .
v_gene: TRBV7-3
CDR3aa: ASSLGGTGTGELF

abundance: .
v_gene: TRBV5-1
CDR3aa: ASSGGIGNTEAF

abundance: .
v_gene: TRBV7-8
CDR3aa: ASSDGTDKNIQY

abundance: once
v_gene: TRBV5-1
CDR3aa: ASSLAGLAGMPQETQY